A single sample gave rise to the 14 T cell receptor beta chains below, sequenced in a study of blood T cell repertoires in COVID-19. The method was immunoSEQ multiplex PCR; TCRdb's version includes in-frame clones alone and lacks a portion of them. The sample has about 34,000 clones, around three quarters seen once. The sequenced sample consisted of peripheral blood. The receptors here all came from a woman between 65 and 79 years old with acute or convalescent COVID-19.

CDR3 nucleotide sequence: TGTGCCATCAGTGAGTCGAGCAACAGGGGGCAAGGAAACACTGAAGCTTTCTTT. Amino acids: CAISESSNRGQGNTEAFF. J is TRBJ1-1 and V is TRBV10-3, with 9 bases fitting TRBD1. Trimming at V came to 0 bases and at J to 2 bases, leaving 10 bases not matched to a gene. This CDR3 spans 18 amino acids. Per the germline V gene, CDR1 is ENHRY and CDR2 is SYGVKD.

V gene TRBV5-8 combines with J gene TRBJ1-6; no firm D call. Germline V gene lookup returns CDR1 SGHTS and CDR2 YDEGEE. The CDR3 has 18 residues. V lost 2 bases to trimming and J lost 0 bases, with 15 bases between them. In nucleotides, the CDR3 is TGTGCCAGCAGCTTTGGCGGCCCCGGCAGCTCCTATAATTCACCCCTCCACTTT. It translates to CASSFGGPGSSYNSPLHF.

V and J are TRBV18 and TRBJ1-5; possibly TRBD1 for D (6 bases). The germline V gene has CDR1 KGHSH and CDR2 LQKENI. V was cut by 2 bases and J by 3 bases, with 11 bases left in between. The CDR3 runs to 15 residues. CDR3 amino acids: CASSPGRGPNQPQHF. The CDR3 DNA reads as TGTGCCAGCTCACCAGGCAGGGGCCCCAATCAGCCCCAGCATTTT.

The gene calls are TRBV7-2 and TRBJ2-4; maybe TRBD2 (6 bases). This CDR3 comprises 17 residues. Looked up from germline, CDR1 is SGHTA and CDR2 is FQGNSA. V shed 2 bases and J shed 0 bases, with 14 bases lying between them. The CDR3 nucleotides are TGTGCCAGCAGCTTAATTGGGACTTCCTTAGCCAAAAACATTCAGTACTTC. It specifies CASSLIGTSLAKNIQYF.

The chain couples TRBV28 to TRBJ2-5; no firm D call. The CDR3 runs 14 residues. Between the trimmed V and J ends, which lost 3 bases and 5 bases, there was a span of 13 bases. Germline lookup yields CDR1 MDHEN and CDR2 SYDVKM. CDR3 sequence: CASSFQGFRETQYF. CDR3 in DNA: TGTGCCAGCAGTTTCCAAGGCTTCAGGGAGACCCAGTACTTC.

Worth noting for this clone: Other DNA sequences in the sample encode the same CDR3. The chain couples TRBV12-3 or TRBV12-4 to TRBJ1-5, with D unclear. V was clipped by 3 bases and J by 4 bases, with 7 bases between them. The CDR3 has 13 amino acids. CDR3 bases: TGTGCCAGCAGTTTCTACAGTAATCAGCCCCAGCATTTT. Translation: CASSFYSNQPQHF.

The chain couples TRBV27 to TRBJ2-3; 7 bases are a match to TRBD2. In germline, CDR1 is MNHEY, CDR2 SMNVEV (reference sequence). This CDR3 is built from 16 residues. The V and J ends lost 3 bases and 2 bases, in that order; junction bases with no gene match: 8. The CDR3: CASSFKTSVPTDTQYF. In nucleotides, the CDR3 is TGTGCCAGCAGTTTCAAAACTAGCGTACCCACAGATACGCAGTATTTT.

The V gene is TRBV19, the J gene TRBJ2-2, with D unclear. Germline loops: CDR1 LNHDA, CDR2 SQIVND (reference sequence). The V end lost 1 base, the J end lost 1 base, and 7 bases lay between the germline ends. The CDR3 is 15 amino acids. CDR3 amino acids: CASSIGAGNTGELFF. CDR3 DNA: TGTGCCAGTAGTATAGGGGCAGGGAACACCGGGGAGCTGTTTTTT.

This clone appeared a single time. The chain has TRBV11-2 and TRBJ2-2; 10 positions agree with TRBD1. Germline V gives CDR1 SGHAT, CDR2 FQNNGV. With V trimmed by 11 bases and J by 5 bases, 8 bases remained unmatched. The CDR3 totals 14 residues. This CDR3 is CALSGDRGTGELFF. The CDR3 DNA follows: TGTGCCCTAAGCGGGGACAGGGGTACCGGGGAGCTGTTTTTT.

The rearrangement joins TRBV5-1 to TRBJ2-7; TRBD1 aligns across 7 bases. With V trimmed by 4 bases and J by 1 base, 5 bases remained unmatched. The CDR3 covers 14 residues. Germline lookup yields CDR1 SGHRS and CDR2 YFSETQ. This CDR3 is CASSRDSTSYEQYF. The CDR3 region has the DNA TGCGCCAGCAGCCGGGACAGCACATCCTACGAGCAGTACTTC.

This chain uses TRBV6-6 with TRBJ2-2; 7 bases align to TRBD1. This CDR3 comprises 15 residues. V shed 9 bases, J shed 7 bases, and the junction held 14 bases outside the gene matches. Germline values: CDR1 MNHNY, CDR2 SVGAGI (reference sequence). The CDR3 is CASHRDRIFGGELFF. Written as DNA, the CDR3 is TGTGCCAGTCACCGGGACAGAATCTTCGGCGGGGAGCTGTTTTTT.

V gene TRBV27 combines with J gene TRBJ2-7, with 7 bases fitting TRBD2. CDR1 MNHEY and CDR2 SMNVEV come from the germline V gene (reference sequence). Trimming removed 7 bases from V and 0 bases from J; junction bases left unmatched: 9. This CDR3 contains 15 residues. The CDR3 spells CASKMTSIYSYEQYF. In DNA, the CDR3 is TGTGCCAGCAAGATGACTAGCATATACTCCTACGAGCAGTACTTC.

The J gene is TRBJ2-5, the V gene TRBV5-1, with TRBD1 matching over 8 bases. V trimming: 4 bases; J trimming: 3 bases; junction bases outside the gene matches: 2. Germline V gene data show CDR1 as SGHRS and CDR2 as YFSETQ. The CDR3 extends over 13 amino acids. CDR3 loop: CASSAGQEETQYF. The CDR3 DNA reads TGCGCCAGCAGCGCGGGACAGGAAGAGACCCAGTACTTC.

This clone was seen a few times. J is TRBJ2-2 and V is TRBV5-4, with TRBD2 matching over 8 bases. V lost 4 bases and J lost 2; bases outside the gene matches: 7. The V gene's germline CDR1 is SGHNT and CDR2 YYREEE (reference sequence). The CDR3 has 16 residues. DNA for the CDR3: TGTGCCAGCAGCCCCACTAGCGGCATTAACACCGGGGAGCTGTTTTTT. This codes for CASSPTSGINTGELFF.